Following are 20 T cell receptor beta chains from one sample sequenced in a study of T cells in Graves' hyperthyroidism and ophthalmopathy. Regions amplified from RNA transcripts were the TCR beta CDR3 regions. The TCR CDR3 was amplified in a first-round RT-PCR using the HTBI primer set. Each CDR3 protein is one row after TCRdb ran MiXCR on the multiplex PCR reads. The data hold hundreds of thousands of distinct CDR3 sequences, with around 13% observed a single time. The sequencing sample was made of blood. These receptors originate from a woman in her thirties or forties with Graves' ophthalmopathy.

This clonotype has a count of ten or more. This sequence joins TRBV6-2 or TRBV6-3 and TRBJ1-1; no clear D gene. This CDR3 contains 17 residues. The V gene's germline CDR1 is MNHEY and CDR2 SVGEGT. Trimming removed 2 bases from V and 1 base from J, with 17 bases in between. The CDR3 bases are TGTGCCAGCAGTTACCGAAAGCCTATTAGACAGAACACTGAAGCTTTCTTT. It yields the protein CASSYRKPIRQNTEAFF.

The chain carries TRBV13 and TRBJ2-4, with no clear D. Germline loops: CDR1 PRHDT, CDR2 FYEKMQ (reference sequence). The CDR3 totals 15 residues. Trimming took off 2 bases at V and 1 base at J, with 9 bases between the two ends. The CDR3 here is CASSLNPGAKNIQYF. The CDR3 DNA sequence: TGTGCCAGCAGCTTAAATCCCGGGGCCAAAAACATTCAGTACTTC.

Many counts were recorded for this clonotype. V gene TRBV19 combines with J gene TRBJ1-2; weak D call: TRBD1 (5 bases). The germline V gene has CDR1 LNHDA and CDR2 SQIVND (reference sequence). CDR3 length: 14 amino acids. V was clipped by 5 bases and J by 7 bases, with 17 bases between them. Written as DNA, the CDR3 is TGTGCCAGTAGTTTTCAGACAGCCTCCGGTGGCTACACCTTC. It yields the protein CASSFQTASGGYTF.

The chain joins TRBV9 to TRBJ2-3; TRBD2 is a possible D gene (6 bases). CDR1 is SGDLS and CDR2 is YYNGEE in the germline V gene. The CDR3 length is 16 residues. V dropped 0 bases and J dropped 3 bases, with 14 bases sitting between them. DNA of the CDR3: TGTGCCAGCAGCGTAGACCTGGGGGGAGAGACAGATACGCAGTATTTT. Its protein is CASSVDLGGETDTQYF.

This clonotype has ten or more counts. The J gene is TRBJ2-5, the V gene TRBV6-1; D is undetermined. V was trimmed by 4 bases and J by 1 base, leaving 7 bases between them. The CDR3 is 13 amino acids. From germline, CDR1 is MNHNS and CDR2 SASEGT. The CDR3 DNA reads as TGTGCCAGCAGTGTAATTGTCCAAGAGACCCAGTACTTC. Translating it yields CASSVIVQETQYF.

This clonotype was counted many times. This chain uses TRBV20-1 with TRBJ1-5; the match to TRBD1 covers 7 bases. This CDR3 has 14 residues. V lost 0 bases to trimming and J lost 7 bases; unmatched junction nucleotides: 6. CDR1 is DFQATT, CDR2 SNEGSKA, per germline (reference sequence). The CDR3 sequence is CSARDRAGGQPQHF. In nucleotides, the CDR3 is TGCAGTGCTAGAGACCGGGCAGGGGGGCAGCCCCAGCATTTT.

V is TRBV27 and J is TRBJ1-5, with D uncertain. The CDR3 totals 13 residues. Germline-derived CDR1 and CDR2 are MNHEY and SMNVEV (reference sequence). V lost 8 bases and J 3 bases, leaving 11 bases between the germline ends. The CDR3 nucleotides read TGTGCCAGCGGTGCAGAAATCAATCAGCCCCAGCATTTT. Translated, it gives CASGAEINQPQHF.

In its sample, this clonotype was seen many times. The CDR3 DNA reads as TGTGCCATCAGTGAGAGAAAGGGGACCACTGAAGCTTTCTTT. Its protein is CAISERKGTTEAFF. The chain couples TRBV10-3 to TRBJ1-1; maybe TRBD1 (5 bases). The CDR3 loop spans 14 amino acids. Trimming cost V 2 bases and J 4 bases, with 11 bases left between them. Germline V gene data show CDR1 as ENHRY and CDR2 as SYGVKD.

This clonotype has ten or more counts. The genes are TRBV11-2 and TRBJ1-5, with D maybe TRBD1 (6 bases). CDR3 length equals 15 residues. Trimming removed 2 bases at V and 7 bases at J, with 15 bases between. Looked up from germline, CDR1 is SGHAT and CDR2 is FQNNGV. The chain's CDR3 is CASSLRGGARQPQHF. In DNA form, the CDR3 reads TGTGCCAGCAGCTTAAGGGGGGGGGCGAGGCAGCCCCAGCATTTT.

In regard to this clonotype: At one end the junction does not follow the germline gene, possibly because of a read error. In nucleotides, the CDR3 is TGCGCCAGCAGCCCTAGCGGGGTCTACAATGAGCAGTTCTTC. Protein product: CASSPSGVYNEQFF. The V gene is TRBV7-2, the J gene TRBJ2-1; 9 nucleotides agree with TRBD2. The V gene's germline CDR1 is SGHTA and CDR2 FQGNSA. The CDR3 is 14 amino acids.

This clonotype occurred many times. In nucleotides, the CDR3 is TGCGCCAGCAGCTTAGCAGGGTCCCGGAACAACAATGAGCAGTTCTTC. Translation gives CASSLAGSRNNNEQFF. The chain is built from TRBV5-1 and TRBJ2-1; possibly TRBD1 for D (5 bases). This CDR3 has 16 amino acids. Germline CDR1 reads SGHRS; CDR2 reads YFSETQ. V was cut by 2 bases and J by 5 bases, with 17 bases left in between.

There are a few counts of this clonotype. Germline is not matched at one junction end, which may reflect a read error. Here the CDR3 reads CASNPTPGQTTGELSF. The DNA of the CDR3 is TGTGCCAGCAACCCTACCCCTGGGCAGACCACCGGGGAGCTGTCTTTT. The chain carries TRBV7-6 and TRBJ2-2; perhaps TRBD2 as D (5 bases). This CDR3 region has 16 residues. Germline V gene sequence: CDR1 SGHVS, CDR2 FNYEAQ.

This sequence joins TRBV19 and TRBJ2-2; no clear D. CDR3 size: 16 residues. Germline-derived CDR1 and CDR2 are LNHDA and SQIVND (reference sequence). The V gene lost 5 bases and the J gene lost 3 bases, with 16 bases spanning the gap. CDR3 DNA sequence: TGTGCCAGTAGTCCTTTGCAGGCGATAGACACCGGGGAGCTGTTTTTT. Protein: CASSPLQAIDTGELFF.

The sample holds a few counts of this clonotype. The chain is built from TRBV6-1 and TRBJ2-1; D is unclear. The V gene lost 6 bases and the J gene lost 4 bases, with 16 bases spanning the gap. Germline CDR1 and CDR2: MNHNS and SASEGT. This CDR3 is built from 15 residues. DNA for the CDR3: TGTGCCAGCAGCCTGGGCCCGGTACATTACAATGAGCAGTTCTTC. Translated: CASSLGPVHYNEQFF.

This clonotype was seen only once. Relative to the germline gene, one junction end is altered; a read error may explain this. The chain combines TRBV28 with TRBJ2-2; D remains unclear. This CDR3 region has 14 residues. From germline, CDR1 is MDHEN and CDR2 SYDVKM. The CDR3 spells CPSRHSPLPGELFF. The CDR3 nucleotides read TGTCCCAGCAGACACAGTCCGCTGCCCGGGGAGCTGTTTTTT.

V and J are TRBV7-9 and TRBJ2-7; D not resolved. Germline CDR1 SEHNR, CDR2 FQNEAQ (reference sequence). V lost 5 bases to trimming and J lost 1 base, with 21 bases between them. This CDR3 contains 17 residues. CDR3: CASSLWGLGHISYEQYF. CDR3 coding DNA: TGTGCCAGCAGCCTCTGGGGTCTGGGCCACATATCCTACGAGCAGTACTTC. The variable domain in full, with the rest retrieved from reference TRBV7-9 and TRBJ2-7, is DTGVSQNPRHKITKRGQNVTFRCDPISEHNRLYWYRQTLGQGPEFLTYFQNEAQLEKSRLLSDRFSAERPKGSFSTLEIQRTEQGDSAMYLCASSLWGLGHISYEQYFGPGTRLTVT.

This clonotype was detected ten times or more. The CDR3 DNA follows: TGTGCCAGCACCTCGCTGGGTTGGGAGACCCAGTACTTC. Its protein product is CASTSLGWETQYF. The chain couples TRBV12-3 or TRBV12-4 to TRBJ2-5; D gene unclear. With 7 bases removed from V and 5 bases from J, the gap between germline ends came to 14 bases. This CDR3 comprises 13 residues.

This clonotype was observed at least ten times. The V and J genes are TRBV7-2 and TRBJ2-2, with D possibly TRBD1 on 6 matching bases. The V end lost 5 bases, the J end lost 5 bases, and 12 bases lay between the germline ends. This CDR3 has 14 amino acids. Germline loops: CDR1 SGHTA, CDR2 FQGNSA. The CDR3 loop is CASSPYRATGELFF. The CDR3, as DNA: TGTGCCAGCAGCCCATACAGGGCGACCGGGGAGCTGTTTTTT.

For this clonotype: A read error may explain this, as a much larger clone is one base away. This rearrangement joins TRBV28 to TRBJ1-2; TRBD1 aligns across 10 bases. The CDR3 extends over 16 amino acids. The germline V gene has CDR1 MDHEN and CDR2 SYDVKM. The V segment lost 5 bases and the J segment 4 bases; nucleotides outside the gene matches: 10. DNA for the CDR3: TGTGCCAGCAGTGATAATGCGGGGACAGGGGTCTATGGCTACACCTTC. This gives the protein CASSDNAGTGVYGYTF.

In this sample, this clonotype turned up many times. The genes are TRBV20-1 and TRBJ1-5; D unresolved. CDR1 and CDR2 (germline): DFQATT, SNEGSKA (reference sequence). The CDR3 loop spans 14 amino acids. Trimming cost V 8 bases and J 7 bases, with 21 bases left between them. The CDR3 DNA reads TGCAGTACAAAGGTTGGCTCCGGAGGGCAGCCCCAGCATTTT. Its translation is CSTKVGSGGQPQHF.